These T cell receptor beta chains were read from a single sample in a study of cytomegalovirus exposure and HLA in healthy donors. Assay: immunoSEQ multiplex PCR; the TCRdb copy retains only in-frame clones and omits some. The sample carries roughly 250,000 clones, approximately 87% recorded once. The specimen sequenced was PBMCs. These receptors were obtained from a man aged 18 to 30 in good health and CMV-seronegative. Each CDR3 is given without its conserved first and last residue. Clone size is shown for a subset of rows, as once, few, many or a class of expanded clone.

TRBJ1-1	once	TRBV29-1	SVALSPTGNTEAF
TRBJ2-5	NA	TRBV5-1	ASTSGTPQETQY
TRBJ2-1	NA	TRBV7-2	ASSLAGGPSYNEQF
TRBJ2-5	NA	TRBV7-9	ASSLGQGSQETQY
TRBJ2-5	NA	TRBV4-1	ASSQDRYQETQY
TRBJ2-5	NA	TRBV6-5	ARALGAYQETQY
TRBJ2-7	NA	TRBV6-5	ASSYSTGNEQY
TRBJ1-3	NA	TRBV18	ASSERSSSGNTIY
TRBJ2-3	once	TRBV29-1	SVEGTGGETDTQY
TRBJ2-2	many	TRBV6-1	ASSEAGQISGELF
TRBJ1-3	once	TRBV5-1	ASSPRDSKSSGNTIY
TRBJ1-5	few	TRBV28	ASSFTQPQH
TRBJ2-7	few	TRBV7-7	ASSLGAPGQAYEQY
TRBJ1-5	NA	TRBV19	ASSIVGGNQPQH
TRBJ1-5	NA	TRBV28	ASSWITGEAQPQH
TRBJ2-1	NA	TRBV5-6	ASSPTRGQNEQF
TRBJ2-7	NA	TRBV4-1	ASSHPGTLGEQY
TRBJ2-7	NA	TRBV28	ASRVVGGNNEQY
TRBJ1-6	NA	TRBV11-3	ASSQGQGRSPLH
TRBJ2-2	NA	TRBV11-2	ASSLGGSYTGELF
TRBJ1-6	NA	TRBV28	ASSYPSSSYNSPLH
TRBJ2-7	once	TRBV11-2	ASSLDWGSVEQY
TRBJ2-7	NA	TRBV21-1	ASPTGTGAYEQY
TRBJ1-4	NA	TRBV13	ASKDSLNEKLF
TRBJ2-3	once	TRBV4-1	ASRLSPGAGTASTDTQY
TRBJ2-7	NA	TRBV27	ASSSWSSSYEQY
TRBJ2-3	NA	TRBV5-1	ASSLNAGINTDTQY